Each of the 10 T cell receptor beta chains below was sequenced from the same sample in a study of human T cells and chemical hapten exposure. Time point described: patch test 3, about 24 weeks after DPC sensitization. Treatment reported: therapeutic diphenylcyclopropenone sensitization with weekly scalp DPC. TCRdb called the RACE reads again in MiXCR, with one record for every CDR3 protein. The repertoire holds about 84,000 distinct CDR3 sequences, with approximately 10% as singletons. Sequenced material: whole blood, taken in connection with sensitization to the hapten diphenylcyclopropenone (DPC). These receptor sequences come from a woman aged 50 to 60 with alopecia areata. Some clones in this sample may be carry-over from other donors' samples.

The chain uses TRBV3-1 and TRBJ1-2, with 8 bases matching TRBD1. CDR1 is LGHDT, CDR2 YNNKEL, per germline (reference sequence). The CDR3 totals 15 residues. V shed 4 bases, J shed 5 bases, and the junction held 9 bases outside the gene matches. This CDR3 reads CASSRTGIGVYGYTF. CDR3 DNA: TGTGCCAGCAGCCGGACAGGGATCGGGGTTTATGGCTACACCTTC.

A note on this clonotype: A much larger clone sits a single nucleotide away, making a read error possible. V gene TRBV12-3 or TRBV12-4 combines with J gene TRBJ2-4, with TRBD1 identical over 8 bases. CDR3 length: 19 amino acids. The CDR3, as DNA: TGTGCCAGCAGTTCCGGTTGGGGGACAGGAGGTATAGCCAAAAACATTCGGTACTTC. Amino acids: CASSSGWGTGGIAKNIRYF.

This clonotype was seen at least ten times. V is TRBV7-3 and J is TRBJ1-5; D remains ambiguous. V was clipped by 11 bases and J by 0 bases, with 11 bases between them. The CDR3 spans 13 residues. Germline loops: CDR1 SGHTA, CDR2 FQGTGA. The CDR3 region is CASAHYSNQPQHF. Written as DNA, the CDR3 is TGTGCCTCGGCTCACTATAGCAATCAGCCCCAGCATTTT.

With regard to this clonotype: A single base separates this from a much larger clone, so it may be a read error. The chain's CDR3 is CASSYYREITEAFF. CDR3 in DNA: TGTGCCAGCAGTTACTACAGGGAGATCACTGAAGCTTTCTTT. The chain employs TRBV6-5 and TRBJ1-1; tentatively, D is TRBD1 (6 bases). In germline, CDR1 is MNHEY, CDR2 SVGAGI. Trimming removed 1 base from V and 4 bases from J, with 10 bases in between. CDR3 length: 14 residues.

This clonotype was picked up many times. The V and J genes are TRBV7-2 and TRBJ2-2; D is possibly TRBD1 (5 bases). Trimming stripped 0 bases from V and 2 bases from J, with 10 bases between. Germline V gives CDR1 SGHTA, CDR2 FQGNSA. The CDR3 length is 16 residues. The CDR3 loop reads CASSLAAQGNTGELFF. The CDR3 region has the DNA TGTGCCAGCAGCTTAGCCGCGCAGGGTAACACCGGGGAGCTGTTTTTT.

The rearrangement uses TRBV20-1 and TRBJ2-5; D is uncertain. This CDR3 has 10 residues. Germline CDR1 is DFQATT and CDR2 is SNEGSKA (reference sequence). V lost 1 base to trimming and J lost 5 bases, with 2 bases between them. The CDR3 DNA follows: TGCAGTGCTAGAGGGGAGACCCAGTACTTC. Translating gives CSARGETQYF.

This clonotype has at least ten counts. The J gene is TRBJ1-5, the V gene TRBV27; D ambiguous. The V end was cut by 5 bases, the J end by 11 bases, with 19 bases between. Germline loops: CDR1 MNHEY, CDR2 SMNVEV (reference sequence). The CDR3 runs 14 residues. The CDR3 loop is CASSAVPPGMAQHF. The CDR3 coding sequence is TGTGCCAGCAGTGCGGTCCCCCCGGGTATGGCCCAGCATTTT.

This clonotype was counted a few times. The rearrangement joins TRBV18 to TRBJ2-1; D is unclear. This CDR3 has 14 amino acids. V was cut by 3 bases and J by 7 bases, with 13 bases left in between. Germline V gene lookup returns CDR1 KGHSH and CDR2 LQKENI. The CDR3 sequence: CASSPRLDLNEQFF. The CDR3 DNA sequence: TGTGCCAGCTCACCGCGACTTGATTTAAATGAGCAGTTCTTC. The full variable domain, rest sourced from reference TRBV18 and TRBJ2-1, is NAGVMQNPRHLVRRRGQEARLRCSPMKGHSHVYWYRQLPEEGLKFMVYLQKENIIDESGMPKERFSAEFPKEGPSILRIQQVVRGDSAAYFCASSPRLDLNEQFFGPGTRLTVL.

Note on this clonotype: A much bigger clone sits one base away, suggesting this may be a read error. This chain connects TRBV9 to TRBJ1-1; D ambiguous. Per germline, CDR1 SGDLS and CDR2 YYNGEE. The CDR3 spans 15 residues. DNA of the CDR3: TGTGCCAGCAGCGTAGCTGTAGCCATGAACACTGGAGCTTTCTTT. Encoded protein: CASSVAVAMNTGAFF.

This clonotype was picked up many times. The rearrangement uses TRBV7-3 and TRBJ2-3; weak D call: TRBD2 (6 bases). V shed 5 bases and J shed 1 base, with 13 bases lying between them. From germline, CDR1 is SGHTA and CDR2 FQGTGA. The CDR3 is 15 amino acids. CDR3 nucleotide sequence: TGTGCCAGCAGCAAGGACTACGGACGCACAGATACGCAGTATTTT. Amino acids: CASSKDYGRTDTQYF.